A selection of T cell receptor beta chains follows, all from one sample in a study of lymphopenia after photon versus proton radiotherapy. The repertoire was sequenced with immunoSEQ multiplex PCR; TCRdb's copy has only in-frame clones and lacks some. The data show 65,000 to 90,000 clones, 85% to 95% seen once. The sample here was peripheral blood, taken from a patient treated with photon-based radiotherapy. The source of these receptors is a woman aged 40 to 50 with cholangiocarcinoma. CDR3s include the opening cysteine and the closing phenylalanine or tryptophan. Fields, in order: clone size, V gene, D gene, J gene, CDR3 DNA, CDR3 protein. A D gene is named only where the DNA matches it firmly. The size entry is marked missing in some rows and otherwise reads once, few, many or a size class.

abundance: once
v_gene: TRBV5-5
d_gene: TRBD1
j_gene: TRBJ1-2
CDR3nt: TGTGCCAGCAGCCTGACAGGGATTAACTATGGCTACACCTTC
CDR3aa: CASSLTGINYGYTF

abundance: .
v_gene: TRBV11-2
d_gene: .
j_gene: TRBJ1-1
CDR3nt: TGTGCCAGCAGCAGGTCTGGGGGTACCGGTCCTGAAGCTTTCTTT
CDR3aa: CASSRSGGTGPEAFF

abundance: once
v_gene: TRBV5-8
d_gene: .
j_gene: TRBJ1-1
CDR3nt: TGTGCCAGCAGCGCTACAGGGATAGTAGAAGCTTTCTTT
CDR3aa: CASSATGIVEAFF

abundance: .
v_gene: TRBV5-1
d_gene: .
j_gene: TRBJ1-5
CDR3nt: TGCGCCAGCAGCCTGGGGGGCCAAGGGGGCAATCAGCCCCAGCATTTT
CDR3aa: CASSLGGQGGNQPQHF

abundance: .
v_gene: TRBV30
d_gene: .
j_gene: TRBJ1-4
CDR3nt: TGTGCCGGCACAAAAGAAAAACTGTTTTTT
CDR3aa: CAGTKEKLFF

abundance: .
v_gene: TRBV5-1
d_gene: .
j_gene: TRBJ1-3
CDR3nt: TGCGCCAGCAGCCCGGAGCGGCCTATCTCTGGAAACACCATATATTTT
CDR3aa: CASSPERPISGNTIYF

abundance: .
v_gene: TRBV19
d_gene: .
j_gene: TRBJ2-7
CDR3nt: TGTGCCAGTAGTCCCCGTCCAGCAGGGGTCTACGAGCAGTACTTC
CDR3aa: CASSPRPAGVYEQYF

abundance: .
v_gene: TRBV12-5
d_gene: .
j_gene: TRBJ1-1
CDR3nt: TGTGCTAGTGGAACGACAGCGAACACTGAAGCTTTCTTT
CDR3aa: CASGTTANTEAFF

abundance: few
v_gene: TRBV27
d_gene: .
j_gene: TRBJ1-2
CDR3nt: TGTGCCAGCAGTTCCGGGGCGCTGGATGGCTACACCTTC
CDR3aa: CASSSGALDGYTF

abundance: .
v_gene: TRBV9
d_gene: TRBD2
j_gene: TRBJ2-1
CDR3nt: TGTGCCAGCAGCACCCCTCTAGCGGGGGGCTACAATGAGCAGTTCTTC
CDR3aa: CASSTPLAGGYNEQFF

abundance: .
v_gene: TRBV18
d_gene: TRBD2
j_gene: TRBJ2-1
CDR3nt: TGTGCCAGCTCACCCCTAGCGGGGGGCGGCTCCTACAATGAGCAGTTCTTC
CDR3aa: CASSPLAGGGSYNEQFF

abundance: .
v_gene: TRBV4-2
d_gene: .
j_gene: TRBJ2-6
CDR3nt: TGTGCCAGCAGCCAAGACGGAGACTCTGGGGCCAACGTCCTGACTTTC
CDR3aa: CASSQDGDSGANVLTF

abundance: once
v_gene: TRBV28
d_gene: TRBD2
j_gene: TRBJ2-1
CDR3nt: TGTGCCAGCAGTCGAAGGACTAGCGGGAGGGGGAATGAGCAGTTCTTC
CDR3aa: CASSRRTSGRGNEQFF

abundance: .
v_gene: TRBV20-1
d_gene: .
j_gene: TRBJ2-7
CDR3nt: TGCAGTGCTAGAGTCGAATACGAGCAGTACTTC
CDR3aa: CSARVEYEQYF

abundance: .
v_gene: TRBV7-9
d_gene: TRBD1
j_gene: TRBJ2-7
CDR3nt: TGTGCCAGCAGCTTTACAGGGGCGGGCAACGAGCAGTACTTC
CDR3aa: CASSFTGAGNEQYF

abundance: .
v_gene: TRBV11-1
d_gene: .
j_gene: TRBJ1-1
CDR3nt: TGTGCCAGCAGCTTAGCCGGGGTTAACACTGAAGCTTTCTTT
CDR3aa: CASSLAGVNTEAFF

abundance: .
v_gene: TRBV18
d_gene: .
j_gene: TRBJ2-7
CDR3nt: TGTGCCAGCTCACCACCGGGGGGCGGGAGCTACGAGCAGTACTTC
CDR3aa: CASSPPGGGSYEQYF

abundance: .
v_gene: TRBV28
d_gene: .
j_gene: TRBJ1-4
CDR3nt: TGTGCCAGCAGGGGGGCGCGTGAAAAACTGTTTTTT
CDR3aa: CASRGAREKLFF

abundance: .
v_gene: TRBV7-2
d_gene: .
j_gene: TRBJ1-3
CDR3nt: TGTGCCAGCAGCTCCTCGGGCCAAGTCTCTGGAAACACCATATATTTT
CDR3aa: CASSSSGQVSGNTIYF

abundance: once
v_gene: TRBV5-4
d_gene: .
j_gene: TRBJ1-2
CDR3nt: TGTGCCAGCAGCTTGGAGGGGGGCTTCAAGTATGGCTACACCTTC
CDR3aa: CASSLEGGFKYGYTF

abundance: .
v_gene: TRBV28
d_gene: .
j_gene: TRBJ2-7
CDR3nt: TGTGCTACACGTGAGGACACCCCCGGCGAGCAGTACTTC
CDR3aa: CATREDTPGEQYF

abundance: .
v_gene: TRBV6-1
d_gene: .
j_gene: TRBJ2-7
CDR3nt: TGTGCCAGCAGTGAAGCGCCACCGCGAAGGACCGCCTACGAGCAGTACTTC
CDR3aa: CASSEAPPRRTAYEQYF

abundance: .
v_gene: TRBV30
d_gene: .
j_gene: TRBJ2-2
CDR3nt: TGTGCCTGGAGCCCCTGGACCGGGGAGCTGTTTTTT
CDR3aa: CAWSPWTGELFF

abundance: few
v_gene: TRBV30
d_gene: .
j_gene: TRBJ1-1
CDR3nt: TGTGCCTGGAGTCCGTCGGTCTACACTGAAGCTTTCTTT
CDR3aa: CAWSPSVYTEAFF

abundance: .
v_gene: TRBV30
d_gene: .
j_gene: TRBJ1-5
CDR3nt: TGTGCCTGGAGCTCAACCGGGTACGGCAATCAGCCCCAGCATTTT
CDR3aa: CAWSSTGYGNQPQHF

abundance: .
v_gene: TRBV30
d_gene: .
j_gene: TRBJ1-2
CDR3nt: TGTGCCTGGAGGTCGGGCATAAGAGTCAGGGACATAAAGGCTGGGGGCTACACCTTC
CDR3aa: CAWRSGIRVRDIKAGGYTF

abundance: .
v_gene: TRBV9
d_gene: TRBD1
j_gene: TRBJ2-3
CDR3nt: TGTGCCAGCAGCCCCCGGACAGGGGTAGGCACAGATACGCAGTATTTT
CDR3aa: CASSPRTGVGTDTQYF

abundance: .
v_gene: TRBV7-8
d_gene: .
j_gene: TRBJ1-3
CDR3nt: TGTGCCAGCAGCTTAGCGCGGGGGTTAAGTGGAAACACCATATATTTT
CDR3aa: CASSLARGLSGNTIYF

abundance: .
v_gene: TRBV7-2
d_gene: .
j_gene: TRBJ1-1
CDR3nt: TGTGCCAGCAGCTTAGTCTCGGGGGCGAGTACTGAAGCTTTCTTT
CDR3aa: CASSLVSGASTEAFF

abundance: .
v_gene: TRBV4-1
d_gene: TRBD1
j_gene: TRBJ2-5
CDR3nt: TGCGCCAGCAGCCCCCGCGTAGGGGGCGATGAGACCCAGTACTTC
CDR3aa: CASSPRVGGDETQYF

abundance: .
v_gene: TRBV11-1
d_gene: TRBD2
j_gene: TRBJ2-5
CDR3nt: TGTGCCAGCAGCCCTAGCGGGAGTGAGACCCAGTACTTC
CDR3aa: CASSPSGSETQYF

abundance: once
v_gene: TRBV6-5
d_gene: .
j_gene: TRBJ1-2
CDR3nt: TGTGCCAGCAGTTACTCCCCGGGAGACTATGGCTACACCTTC
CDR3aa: CASSYSPGDYGYTF

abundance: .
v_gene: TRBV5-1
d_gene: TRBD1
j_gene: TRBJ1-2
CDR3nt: TGCGCCAGCAGCTCCACCGGGACAGCGGGGGGCCTCTATGGCTACACCTTC
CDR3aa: CASSSTGTAGGLYGYTF

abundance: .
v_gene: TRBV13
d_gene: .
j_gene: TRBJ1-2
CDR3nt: TGTGCCAGCAGCTACCGCGGGGGAACCTATGGCTACACCTTC
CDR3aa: CASSYRGGTYGYTF

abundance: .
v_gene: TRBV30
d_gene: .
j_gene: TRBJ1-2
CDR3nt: TGTGCCTGGACAGTGGCCCCGGCCAGTGGCTACACCTTC
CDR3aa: CAWTVAPASGYTF

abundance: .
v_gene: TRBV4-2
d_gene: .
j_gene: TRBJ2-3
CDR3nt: TGTGCCAGCAGCCAAGAAAGTGGCGCCACAGATACGCAGTATTTT
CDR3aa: CASSQESGATDTQYF

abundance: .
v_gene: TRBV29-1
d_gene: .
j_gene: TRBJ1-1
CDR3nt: TGCAGCGTTGATGTAACCGAGGGAAGGAGCACTGAAGCTTTCTTT
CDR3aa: CSVDVTEGRSTEAFF

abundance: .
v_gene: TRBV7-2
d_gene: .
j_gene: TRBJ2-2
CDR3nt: TGTGCCAGCAGCTTCATAAGTTACACCGGGGAGCTGTTTTTT
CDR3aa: CASSFISYTGELFF

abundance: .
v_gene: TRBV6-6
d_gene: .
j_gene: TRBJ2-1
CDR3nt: TGTGCCAGCGGTCGGGATGAGCAGTTCTTC
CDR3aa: CASGRDEQFF

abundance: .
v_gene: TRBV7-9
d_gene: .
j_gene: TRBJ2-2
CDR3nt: TGTGCCAGCAGCTCACAAGCAGACGGCGGGGAGCTGTTTTTT
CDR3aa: CASSSQADGGELFF

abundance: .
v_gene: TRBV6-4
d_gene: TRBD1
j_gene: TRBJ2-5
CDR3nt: TGTGCCAGCAGTGGAGGGGGCATCCAAGAGACCCAGTACTTC
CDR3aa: CASSGGGIQETQYF

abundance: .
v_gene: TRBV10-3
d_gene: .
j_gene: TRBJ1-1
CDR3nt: TGTGCCACCAAAAGGGGAGACACTGAAGCTTTCTTT
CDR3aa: CATKRGDTEAFF

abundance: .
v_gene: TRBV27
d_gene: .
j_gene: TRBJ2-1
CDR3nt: TGTGCCAGCAGCCCCGTACTCGGGCCGTTGGATGAGCAGTTCTTC
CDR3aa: CASSPVLGPLDEQFF

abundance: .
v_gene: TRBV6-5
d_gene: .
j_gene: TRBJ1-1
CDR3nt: TGTGCCAGCAGCTCTAACGTGGGGGGTGAAGCTTTCTTT
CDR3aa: CASSSNVGGEAFF

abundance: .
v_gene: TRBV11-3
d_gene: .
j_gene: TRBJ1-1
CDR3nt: TGTGCCAGCAGCCTGAAGGGGGGAGCTGAAGCTTTCTTT
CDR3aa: CASSLKGGAEAFF

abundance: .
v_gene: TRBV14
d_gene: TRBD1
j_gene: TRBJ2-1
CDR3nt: TGTGCCAGCAGCTTTCCGGGACAGGGGGCTACCTACAATGAGCAGTTCTTC
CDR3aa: CASSFPGQGATYNEQFF

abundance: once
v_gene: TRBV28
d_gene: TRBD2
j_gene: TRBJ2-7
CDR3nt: TGTGCCAGCAGTTTCTCGCTAGCGGGACCCTACGAGCAGTACTTC
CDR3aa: CASSFSLAGPYEQYF

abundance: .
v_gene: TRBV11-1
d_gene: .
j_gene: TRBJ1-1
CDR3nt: TGTGCCAGCAGCTTAGAGATCGACAGCACTGAAGCTTTCTTT
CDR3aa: CASSLEIDSTEAFF

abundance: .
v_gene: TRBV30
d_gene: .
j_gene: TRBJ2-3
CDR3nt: TGTGCCTGGAGTGTATCCGGAATCACAGATACGCAGTATTTT
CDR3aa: CAWSVSGITDTQYF

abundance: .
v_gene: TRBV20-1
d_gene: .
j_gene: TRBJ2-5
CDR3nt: TGCAGTGCTAGAGTTCAAGAGACCCAGTACTTC
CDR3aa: CSARVQETQYF

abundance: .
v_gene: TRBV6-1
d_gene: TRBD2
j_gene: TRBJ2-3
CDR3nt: TGTGCCAGCAGTGCCCTCGGACTAGCGGGGGGAACAGATACGCAGTATTTT
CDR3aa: CASSALGLAGGTDTQYF

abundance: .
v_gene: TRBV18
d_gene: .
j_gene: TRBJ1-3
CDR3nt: TGTGCCAGCTCAACCGACGGTGGAAACACCATATATTTT
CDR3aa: CASSTDGGNTIYF

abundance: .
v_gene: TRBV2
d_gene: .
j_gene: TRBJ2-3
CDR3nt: TGTGCCAGCAGGGTGGGGGGTGATACGCAGTATTTT
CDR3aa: CASRVGGDTQYF

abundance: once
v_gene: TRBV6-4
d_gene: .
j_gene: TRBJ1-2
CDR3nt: TGTGCCAGCAGTGCCGACGGCTATGGCTACACCTTC
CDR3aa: CASSADGYGYTF

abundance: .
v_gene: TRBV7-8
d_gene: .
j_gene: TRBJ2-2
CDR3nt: TGTGCCAGCAGCCGGACGAAGGCTTACGGAACAGGGGAGCTGTTTTTT
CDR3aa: CASSRTKAYGTGELFF

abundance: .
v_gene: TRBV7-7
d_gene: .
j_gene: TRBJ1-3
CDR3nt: TGTGCTAGCAGCACCGGGACTGAAAGGGGAAACACCATATATTTT
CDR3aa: CASSTGTERGNTIYF

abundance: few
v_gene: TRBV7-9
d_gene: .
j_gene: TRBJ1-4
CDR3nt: TGTGCCAGCAGCTTAGTGGGTCTGGAAAAACTGTTTTTT
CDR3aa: CASSLVGLEKLFF

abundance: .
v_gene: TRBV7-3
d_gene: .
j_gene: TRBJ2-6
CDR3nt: TGTGCCAGCAGCTTAAGTATTGGGGGGCTCTCTGGGGCCAACGTCCTGACTTTC
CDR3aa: CASSLSIGGLSGANVLTF

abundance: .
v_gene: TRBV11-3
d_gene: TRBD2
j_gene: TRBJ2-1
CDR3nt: TGTGCCAGCAGCCGGACAACGACTAGCGGGGACAATGAGCAGTTCTTC
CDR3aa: CASSRTTTSGDNEQFF